This is a list of T cell receptor beta chains from one sample in a study of blood T cell repertoires in COVID-19. TCRdb's table, derived via immunoSEQ multiplex PCR, lists solely in-frame clones and lacks some. The sample consists of some 160,000 clones, around 87% of them appearing once. Sequencing input: peripheral blood. All receptors derive from a woman older than 75 with COVID-19, enrolled during active disease. Both conserved end residues are part of each CDR3. A D gene is named only where the DNA matches it firmly. The size field is filled for only some rows; it gives once, few, many or a size class.

D gene	V gene	J gene	clone size	CDR3 protein	CDR3 DNA
TRBD1	TRBV9	TRBJ2-2	NA	CASSALLQGAGELFF	TGTGCCAGCAGCGCCCTCCTACAGGGGGCCGGGGAGCTGTTTTTT
TRBD1	TRBV6-2/TRBV6-3	TRBJ1-1	once	CASSFSGDRGLPFF	TGTGCCAGCAGTTTCTCAGGGGACAGGGGATTACCTTTCTTT
NA	TRBV2	TRBJ1-2	NA	CASSDYGYTF	TGTGCCAGCAGCGACTATGGCTACACCTTC
NA	TRBV5-1	TRBJ1-3	NA	CASSLVPGISGNTIYF	TGCGCCAGCAGCTTGGTTCCAGGTATATCTGGAAACACCATATATTTT
NA	TRBV19	TRBJ2-2	NA	CASSLRQTGELFF	TGTGCCAGTAGTCTTCGCCAGACCGGGGAGCTGTTTTTT
NA	TRBV6-5	TRBJ2-5	few	CASSYDFLAVQETQYF	TGTGCCAGCAGTTACGATTTTCTCGCAGTCCAAGAGACCCAGTACTTC
TRBD2	TRBV7-2	TRBJ2-2	NA	CASSLPSGRAGVGELFF	TGTGCCAGCAGCTTGCCTAGCGGGAGGGCCGGCGTCGGGGAGCTGTTTTTT
TRBD2	TRBV5-6	TRBJ2-3	NA	CASSLLTGLVPDTQYF	TGTGCCAGCAGCTTGTTGACGGGACTAGTCCCAGATACGCAGTATTTT
NA	TRBV4-2	TRBJ2-5	NA	CASSQQGPRETQYF	TGTGCCAGCAGCCAACAGGGGCCCCGAGAGACCCAGTACTTC
TRBD1	TRBV5-1	TRBJ1-1	NA	CASGQTGGAEAFF	TGCGCCAGCGGACAGACAGGGGGCGCGGAAGCTTTCTTT